A selection of T cell receptor beta chains follows, all from one sample in a study of cytomegalovirus exposure and HLA in healthy donors. Method: immunoSEQ multiplex PCR; TCRdb's copy keeps in-frame clones and lacks some. This table has 150,000 to 200,000 clones, roughly 77% appearing once. Sequenced material: PBMCs. The receptors here all came from a man aged 18 to 30 in good health and CMV-seropositive. The CDR3 runs from the conserved cysteine through the conserved F or W. Fields, in order: clone size, D gene, V gene, J gene, CDR3 DNA, CDR3 protein. A D gene is named only where the DNA matches it firmly. Some rows mark clone size as missing; the rest say once, few, many or name a class of expanded clone.

-	TRBD1	TRBV5-1	TRBJ1-1	TGCGCCAGCAGCCACACAGGGGGAGGAGGTTTCTTT	CASSHTGGGGFF
-	-	TRBV6-1	TRBJ1-1	TGTGCCAGCAAGAGGCCAGAGGGCACTGAAGCTTTCTTT	CASKRPEGTEAFF
few	TRBD1	TRBV9	TRBJ2-3	TGTGCCAGCAGCCTCGGCCCCGGGACAGGATCGATGACAGATACGCAGTATTTT	CASSLGPGTGSMTDTQYF
-	-	TRBV11-2	TRBJ2-1	TGTGCCAGCAGCCCGACCGGGGTTGAGGACAATGAGCAGTTCTTC	CASSPTGVEDNEQFF
-	TRBD1	TRBV27	TRBJ1-2	TGTGCCAGCAGTTTCCGACAGGGGGCGATGGGCTACACCTTC	CASSFRQGAMGYTF
once	-	TRBV7-9	TRBJ2-1	TGTGCCAGCAGCTTAGCCGGCAGGGGAAGTGAGAATGAGCAGTTCTTC	CASSLAGRGSENEQFF
-	-	TRBV2	TRBJ2-1	TGTGCCAGCAGTGACCGTACAGCTCCTTTATACAATGAGCAGTTCTTC	CASSDRTAPLYNEQFF
-	TRBD2	TRBV4-1	TRBJ2-3	TGCGCCAGCAGCCAACTAGCGGGGTCCACAGATACGCAGTATTTT	CASSQLAGSTDTQYF
few	TRBD2	TRBV5-1	TRBJ2-1	TGCGCCAGCAGCCCCGGGGGGGCGGGAGGGCTCAGTGAGCAGTTCTTC	CASSPGGAGGLSEQFF
-	-	TRBV5-6	TRBJ2-1	TGTGCCAGCAGCTTTGGGCAGGGATTGGGGAATGAGCAGTTCTTC	CASSFGQGLGNEQFF
once	-	TRBV18	TRBJ2-3	TGTGCCAGCTCACCTGGCCTCACAGATACGCAGTATTTT	CASSPGLTDTQYF
-	TRBD2	TRBV4-2	TRBJ2-5	TGTGCCAGCAGCCAACTCGAGCGGGAGAGGGCCCAGTACTTC	CASSQLERERAQYF
-	TRBD2	TRBV7-9	TRBJ2-1	TGTGCCAGCAGCTCCCCCGAGGCGGGAGTATGGGATGAGCAGTTCTTC	CASSSPEAGVWDEQFF
-	TRBD2	TRBV5-1	TRBJ2-5	TGCGCCAGCAGCTTGGGCCCTAGCGGGGTCCAAGAGACCCAGTACTTC	CASSLGPSGVQETQYF
-	-	TRBV5-1	TRBJ1-1	TGCGCCAGCAGCTCTTCGACAGGACGTGGAACTGAAGCTTTCTTT	CASSSSTGRGTEAFF
-	-	TRBV27	TRBJ1-1	TGTGCCAGCGGTTCGAATTCGCCGGGGAGGGTACCGGGCACTGAAGCTTTCTTT	CASGSNSPGRVPGTEAFF
-	-	TRBV19	TRBJ2-5	TGTGCCAGTAGTATAGCCCAGAATCCAAAAGAGACCCAGTACTTC	CASSIAQNPKETQYF
-	TRBD1	TRBV19	TRBJ1-5	TGTGCCAGTAGTATCTTGGACAGGGTAAATCAGCCCCAGCATTTT	CASSILDRVNQPQHF
-	-	TRBV11-2	TRBJ2-3	TGTGCCAGCAGCTCCGGACAGCCCACAGATACGCAGTATTTT	CASSSGQPTDTQYF
-	TRBD2	TRBV7-2	TRBJ2-3	TGTGCCAGCAGCTTTACTAGCGGGGGCACAGATACGCAGTATTTT	CASSFTSGGTDTQYF
-	TRBD2	TRBV5-1	TRBJ2-1	TGCGCCAGCAGCTTGGCAGGGACTAGCGGGAGATTTGAGCAGTTCTTC	CASSLAGTSGRFEQFF
-	TRBD2	TRBV5-4	TRBJ2-1	TGTGCCAGCAGCTTGGGGGCTAGCGGGAGCAGGAATGAGCAGTTCTTC	CASSLGASGSRNEQFF
-	-	TRBV9	TRBJ1-3	TGTGCCAGCAGCGGTCGGGGAGGGGCTGGAAACACCATATATTTT	CASSGRGGAGNTIYF